This T cell receptor beta chain was obtained from a study of cytomegalovirus exposure and HLA in healthy donors. Study summary: The 110 million or so unique TCR beta sequences, from 150 million to 200 million T cells, were found by an earlier analysis. Study conclusions and caveats: Later analysis showed TCR association rates varying by HLA locus, highest for DRB1 and lowest for HLA-C. The authors later found most CMV-associated TCR beta chains appeared HLA-restricted. One variant, a missense change in DCLRE1C, was linked in a later analysis to TCR beta V- and J-gene trimming.

The PCR employed 60 Vbeta primers together with 13 Jbeta primers. Some clones are missing from TCRdb's copy, which holds only in-frame ones; the method was immunoSEQ multiplex PCR. This sample yields some 190,000 clones, of which more than 70% are seen a single time; over 1.5% belongs to the top ten. This clone was found once. Antigen: not known. The clonotype comes from a man between 40 and 49 years old in good health and CMV-seropositive. The sequenced sample consisted of PBMCs.

The CDR3 loop is CASSLGWGEGTSNQPQHF. The CDR3 coding sequence is TGTGCCAGCAGTTTAGGCTGGGGAGAGGGGACTTCCAATCAGCCCCAGCATTTT. This rearrangement joins TRBV27 to TRBJ1-5; D is possibly TRBD1 (5 bases). The V gene lost 2 bases and the J gene lost 3 bases, with 20 bases spanning the gap. The germline V gene has CDR1 MNHEY and CDR2 SMNVEV (reference sequence). CDR3 length: 18 residues.